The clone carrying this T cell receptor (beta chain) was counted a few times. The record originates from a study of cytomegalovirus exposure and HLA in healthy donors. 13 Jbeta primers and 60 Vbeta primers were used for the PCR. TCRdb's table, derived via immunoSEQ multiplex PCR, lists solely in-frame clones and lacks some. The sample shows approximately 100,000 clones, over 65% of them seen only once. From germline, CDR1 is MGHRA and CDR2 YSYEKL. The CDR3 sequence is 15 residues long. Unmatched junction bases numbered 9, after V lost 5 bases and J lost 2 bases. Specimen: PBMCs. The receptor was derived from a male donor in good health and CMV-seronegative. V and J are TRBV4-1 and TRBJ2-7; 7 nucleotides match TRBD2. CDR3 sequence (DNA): TGCGCCAGCAGCAATAGCGGGTCCTTGACCTACGAGCAGTACTTC. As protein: CASSNSGSLTYEQYF.